This T cell receptor (beta chain) originates from a study of identical twins. MiXCR, applied by TCRdb to the 5' RACE reads, yields one record per CDR3 protein. Of 500,000 to 650,000 distinct CDR3 sequences in the sample, around 22% were seen once. Germline V lookup: CDR1 SGHTA, CDR2 FQGNSA. V shed 3 bases, J shed 4 bases, and the junction held 2 bases outside the gene matches. This CDR3 has 13 residues. Separately, the same data were catalogued under a study of yellow fever vaccine responses in identical twins.

The origin of this receptor is a woman between 18 and 30 years old in good health. The rearrangement joins TRBV7-2 to TRBJ1-2, with 7 bases lining up with TRBD1. The sequenced sample consisted of CD4+ T cells sorted from blood. The CDR3, as DNA: TGTGCCAGCAGCTTGACAGGGTTCTATGGCTACACCTTC. Residues: CASSLTGFYGYTF. Based on the CDR3 plus reference TRBV7-2 and TRBJ1-2, the full variable domain is GAGVSQSPSNKVTEKGKDVELRCDPISGHTALYWYRQSLGQGLEFLIYFQGNSAPDKSGLPSDRFSAERTGGSVSTLTIQRTQQEDSAVYLCASSLTGFYGYTFGSGTRLTVV.